The next 14 T cell receptor beta chains were all read from a single sample in a study of blood T cells in healthy people across ages. The use of a sample-barcoded 5' primer and a J-beta primer mix characterized a second PCR of roughly 6 to 11 cycles. TCRdb independently ran MiXCR on the 5' RACE reads; one entry per CDR3 protein. The data hold more than 900,000 distinct CDR3 sequences, with around 29% observed a single time. These data are also associated with another study on T cells of mothers and their children.

The sample was blood. These receptors were collected from a middle-aged woman in good health.

With respect to this clonotype: Being one base from a much bigger clone, this may be a read error. The rearrangement uses TRBV12-3 or TRBV12-4 and TRBJ2-7, with D possibly being TRBD2 (6 bases). V was cut by 9 bases and J by 7 bases, with 13 bases left in between. The CDR3 contains 11 residues. The DNA of the CDR3 is TGTGCCAGTAGGATCGGACTAGAGCAGTACTTC. Translation: CASRIGLEQYF.

This clonotype has just a few counts. The chain couples TRBV5-1 to TRBJ2-7, with a weak D call TRBD2 (6 bases). V was cut by 1 base and J by 10 bases, with 18 bases left in between. The CDR3 length is 14 residues. The V gene's germline CDR1 is SGHRS and CDR2 YFSETQ. The CDR3 loop is CASSLYGTGEAQYF. The CDR3 DNA reads as TGCGCCAGCAGCTTGTACGGGACGGGGGAGGCCCAGTACTTC.

V gene TRBV28 combines with J gene TRBJ1-2; D remains unclear. Deletions cut 7 bases from V and 5 bases from J, with 11 bases between. Germline loops: CDR1 MDHEN, CDR2 SYDVKM. This CDR3 has 12 residues. CDR3 protein: CASTVGEYGYTF. The CDR3 nucleotides read TGTGCCAGCACGGTTGGAGAATATGGCTACACCTTC.

This chain joins TRBV7-2 and TRBJ2-3; a weak D match, TRBD1 (6 bases). V lost 6 bases and J 0 bases, leaving 13 bases between the germline ends. Germline V lookup: CDR1 SGHTA, CDR2 FQGNSA. The CDR3 spans 15 residues. The CDR3 loop is CASRPMTGSTDTQYF. As DNA, the CDR3 is TGTGCCAGCAGGCCTATGACAGGTAGCACAGATACGCAGTATTTT.

Comment on this clonotype: A junction end diverges from the germline sequence, so it may reflect a read error. This chain links TRBV7-7 with TRBJ2-7; D is unresolved. The DNA matches TRBJ2-5 better at its end, which makes the J call doubtful. The length of the CDR3 is 14 residues. Germline CDR1 SSHAT, CDR2 FNYEAQ (reference sequence). The DNA of the CDR3 is TGTGCTAGCAGCATATCCGAGCTAAGAGAGACCCAGTACTTC. This gives the protein CASSISELRETQYF.

Concerning this clonotype: The junction and the germline gene differ at one end; a read error may be behind it. The chain is built from TRBV12-3 or TRBV12-4 and TRBJ1-6; TRBD1 matches 9 bases. This CDR3 comprises 15 residues. CDR3 protein: CASRWTGEVNPPLHF. As DNA, the CDR3 is TGTGCCAGCAGGTGGACAGGGGAAGTTAATCCACCCCTCCACTTT.

This sequence joins TRBV7-2 and TRBJ1-1; 10 nucleotides line up with TRBD1. Unmatched junction bases numbered 10, after V lost 8 bases and J lost 4 bases. Germline values: CDR1 SGHTA, CDR2 FQGNSA. CDR3 length: 15 residues. The CDR3 sequence: CASLPGTGVFTEAFF. For the CDR3, the DNA is TGTGCCAGCCTTCCCGGGACAGGGGTATTCACTGAAGCTTTCTTT.

This clonotype was seen only a few times. The V call is TRBV7-6, the J call TRBJ2-7; 7 nucleotides align to TRBD1. This CDR3 is 14 amino acids long. Germline trimming cut 4 bases from V and 6 bases from J; bases unmatched to any gene: 9. Per the germline V gene, CDR1 is SGHVS and CDR2 is FNYEAQ. CDR3 DNA sequence: TGTGCCAGCAGCTCGTCGGTGACAGGGCCCGAGCAGTACTTC. As protein: CASSSSVTGPEQYF. The whole variable domain, filled in from reference TRBV7-6 and TRBJ2-7, reads GAGVSQSPRYKVTKRGQDVALRCDPISGHVSLYWYRQALGQGPEFLTYFNYEAQQDKSGLPNDRFSAERPEGSISTLTIQRTEQRDSAMYRCASSSSVTGPEQYFGPGTRLTVT.

This clonotype was observed a single time. The rearrangement uses TRBV7-2 and TRBJ1-2, with a tentative D call TRBD1 (5 bases). The germline V gene encodes CDR1 SGHTA and CDR2 FQGNSA. The V gene lost 3 bases and the J gene lost 6 bases, with 14 bases spanning the gap. This CDR3 spans 14 amino acids. As DNA, the CDR3 is TGTGCCAGCAGCTTGTGGGAGGGGAGGGATGGCTACACCTTC. This encodes CASSLWEGRDGYTF.

This clonotype was observed at least ten times. The rearrangement joins TRBV14 to TRBJ2-5; D might be TRBD2 (5 bases). Trimming took off 0 bases at V and 1 base at J, with 9 bases between the two ends. This CDR3 region has 15 residues. Germline V gene lookup returns CDR1 SGHDN and CDR2 FVKESK. The CDR3 is CASSQERGFQETQYF. The DNA for the CDR3 is TGTGCCAGCAGCCAAGAACGGGGATTCCAAGAGACCCAGTACTTC. Full variable domain (outside the CDR3, taken from reference TRBV14 and TRBJ2-5): EAGVTQFPSHSVIEKGQTVTLRCDPISGHDNLYWYRRVMGKEIKFLLHFVKESKQDESGMPNNRFLAERTGGTYSTLKVQPAELEDSGVYFCASSQERGFQETQYFGPGTRLLVL.

This clonotype was seen at least ten times. The chain couples TRBV4-3 to TRBJ2-1; D uncertain. The V gene's germline CDR1 is LGHNA and CDR2 YSLEER. V was trimmed by 0 bases and J by 4 bases, leaving 10 bases between them. The CDR3 consists of 15 residues. The CDR3 DNA follows: TGCGCCAGCAGCCAAGAAGGCGTAACTTACAATGAGCAGTTCTTC. This sequence encodes CASSQEGVTYNEQFF.

This clonotype was counted between two and nine times. The genes are TRBV20-1 and TRBJ2-5, with TRBD2 as a possible D gene (6 bases). The CDR3 runs to 17 residues. CDR1 and CDR2 from the germline V gene are DFQATT and SNEGSKA (reference sequence). V lost 2 bases and J lost 11, with 30 bases in between. The CDR3, as DNA: TGCAGTGCTAGAAGCCGGGACGGGGCGGGGTACTACAATGAGCAGTACTTC. Translated: CSARSRDGAGYYNEQYF.

This clonotype was counted only a few times. The V gene is TRBV7-9, the J gene TRBJ1-1; D gene uncertain. CDR1 and CDR2 from the germline V gene are SEHNR and FQNEAQ (reference sequence). There are 14 residues in the CDR3. With 2 bases removed from V and 4 bases from J, the gap between germline ends came to 11 bases. The CDR3 region has the DNA TGTGCCAGCAGCTTACCGGGGATGAGCACTGAAGCTTTCTTT. It is translated as CASSLPGMSTEAFF.

The chain joins TRBV4-1 to TRBJ2-7, with unresolved D. The CDR3 sequence is 14 residues long. V gave up 1 base and J gave up 3 bases, with 10 bases separating them. CDR1 MGHRA and CDR2 YSYEKL come from the germline V gene. The CDR3 here is CASSQAPANYEQYF. Here the CDR3 DNA reads TGCGCCAGCAGCCAAGCCCCGGCCAACTACGAGCAGTACTTC.